This T cell receptor (beta chain) is drawn from a study of regulatory T cells in long-lasting Graves disease. The sample holds many counts of this clonotype. Time point of the sample: newly diagnosed GD, antithyroid drugs for less than 3 months. TCR sequences were obtained from RNA taken from PBMCs. The junction had 8 bases not matched to a gene; V was cut back by 6 bases and J by 4 bases. Germline V CDR1 and CDR2: MGHDK, SYGVNS. The CDR3 contains 14 residues. Libraries of TCR beta came from iRepertoire HTBI primers plus Arm-PCR of CDR3 regions. A single record per CDR3 protein comes from TCRdb applying MiXCR to the multiplex PCR reads. Seen here are over 200,000 distinct CDR3 sequences, about 18% observed once, and the top ten hold approximately 24%.

Specimen: peripheral blood mononuclear cells (PBMCs), collected at new diagnosis, from a patient treated with antithyroid drugs. The clonotype comes from a female donor with Graves disease. The V call is TRBV25-1, the J call TRBJ1-2; 7 bases agree with TRBD1. In DNA form, the CDR3 reads TGTGCCAGCAGAAAACAGGGGAATGTCTATGGCTACACCTTC. Translating it yields CASRKQGNVYGYTF.